The 27 T cell receptor beta chains reported below all come from one sample, sequenced in a study of blood T cell repertoires in COVID-19. Libraries were prepared by immunoSEQ multiplex PCR; TCRdb keeps only in-frame clonotypes and omits some of them. The sample lists 120,000 to 150,000 clones, around 80% seen once, with roughly 3.4% in the top ten. The sample taken for sequencing was peripheral blood. These receptors all stem from a man aged 55 to 69 with acute or convalescent COVID-19.

J is TRBJ2-4 and V is TRBV7-2, with TRBD1 matching over 9 bases. Germline V CDR1 and CDR2: SGHTA, FQGNSA. Trimming removed 4 bases from V and 6 bases from J; junction bases left unmatched: 1. The CDR3 is made up of 13 amino acids. The CDR3 DNA follows: TGTGCCAGCAGCTCGGGACAGGGAAACATTCAGTACTTC. Its protein is CASSSGQGNIQYF.

The rearrangement joins TRBV5-1 to TRBJ2-2; TRBD1 might be the D (5 bases). The CDR3 sequence is 14 residues long. V dropped 7 bases and J dropped 4 bases, with 14 bases sitting between them. Germline V gene data show CDR1 as SGHRS and CDR2 as YFSETQ. The CDR3 nucleotides are TGCGCCAGCCGGCTCAGGGTCACCACCGGGGAGCTGTTTTTT. This codes for CASRLRVTTGELFF.

As regards this clone: This may come from a read error, since a much larger clone is one base off. The V and J genes are TRBV2 and TRBJ2-2; 9 bases line up with TRBD1. The CDR3 has 14 residues. From germline, CDR1 is SNHLY and CDR2 FYNNEI. Unmatched junction bases numbered 1, after V lost 8 bases and J lost 0 bases. This CDR3 reads CASGTGTNTGELFF. The CDR3 DNA sequence: TGTGCCAGCGGGACAGGGACGAACACCGGGGAGCTGTTTTTT.

In regard to this clone: The junction and the germline gene differ at one end; a read error may be behind it. The rearrangement uses TRBV7-7 and TRBJ1-4; D uncertain. The length of the CDR3 is 13 residues. Germline V gene data show CDR1 as SSHAT and CDR2 as FNYEAQ (reference sequence). CDR3 residues: CASSLSTWEKLFF. CDR3 coding DNA: TGTGCTAGCAGCTTATCGACATGGGAAAAACTGTTTTTT.

The chain carries TRBV5-1 and TRBJ2-1; TRBD2 is a possible D gene (5 bases). The CDR3 contains 15 residues. Germline V lookup: CDR1 SGHRS, CDR2 YFSETQ. Deletions cut 0 bases from V and 0 bases from J, with 7 bases between. The CDR3 nucleotides are TGCGCCAGCAGCTTGGGACTACCCTCCTACAATGAGCAGTTCTTC. This codes for CASSLGLPSYNEQFF.

The chain combines TRBV28 with TRBJ2-3; TRBD2 agrees at 7 bases. The germline V gene encodes CDR1 MDHEN and CDR2 SYDVKM. The CDR3 covers 13 residues. V lost 5 bases and J lost 6; bases outside the gene matches: 5. The CDR3 region is CASSQRGGDTQYF. CDR3 bases: TGTGCCAGCAGTCAGCGGGGCGGTGATACGCAGTATTTT. The variable domain in full, with the rest retrieved from reference TRBV28 and TRBJ2-3, is DVKVTQSSRYLVKRTGEKVFLECVQDMDHENMFWYRQDPGLGLRLIYFSYDVKMKEKGDIPEGYSVSREKKERFSLILESASTNQTSMYLCASSQRGGDTQYFGPGTRLTVL.

The genes are TRBV6-1 and TRBJ1-5, with 7 positions matching TRBD1. Germline V gene sequence: CDR1 MNHNS, CDR2 SASEGT. J gave up 1 base and V 2 bases, and 5 bases lay outside the gene matches. CDR3 length: 16 residues. The CDR3 nucleotides are TGTGCCAGCAGTGAACTTAGGGGGCTAAGCAATCAGCCCCAGCATTTT. Translated: CASSELRGLSNQPQHF.

The chain recombines TRBV10-3 with TRBJ2-3, with 10 bases aligning to TRBD1. CDR3 length: 17 residues. Germline loops: CDR1 ENHRY, CDR2 SYGVKD. With V trimmed by 2 bases and J by 4 bases, 9 bases remained unmatched. DNA for the CDR3: TGTGCCATCAGTGAGATCGGGACAGGGGCGGCGGCAGATACGCAGTATTTT. Protein sequence: CAISEIGTGAAADTQYF.

The rearrangement joins TRBV27 to TRBJ2-2; TRBD2 matches 10 bases. Germline V lookup: CDR1 MNHEY, CDR2 SMNVEV (reference sequence). V shed 2 bases, J shed 6 bases, and the junction held 3 bases outside the gene matches. The CDR3 sequence is 15 residues long. CDR3 residues: CASSLSGRVPGELFF. The CDR3 region has the DNA TGTGCCAGCAGTTTAAGCGGGAGGGTGCCCGGGGAGCTGTTTTTT.

The chain has TRBV7-2 and TRBJ2-2, with D unresolved. The germline V gene encodes CDR1 SGHTA and CDR2 FQGNSA. The V and J ends lost 2 bases and 0 bases respectively, with 7 bases between them. This CDR3 has 15 amino acids. CDR3 sequence reads: CASSLQASNTGELFF. The CDR3 bases are TGTGCCAGCAGCTTACAGGCCTCGAACACCGGGGAGCTGTTTTTT.

J is TRBJ1-2 and V is TRBV28; 7 bases map to TRBD1. This CDR3 has 12 residues. J was trimmed by 8 bases and V by 7 bases; bases with no gene match: 7. Germline values: CDR1 MDHEN, CDR2 SYDVKM. CDR3 protein: CASNQQGTGYTF. The CDR3 DNA is TGTGCCAGCAATCAACAGGGGACGGGCTACACCTTC.

V is TRBV28 and J is TRBJ2-1, with 7 bases lining up with TRBD1. CDR3 size: 16 residues. The germline gives CDR1 MDHEN, CDR2 SYDVKM. V was pared by 6 bases and J by 5 bases, with 13 bases of the junction left unmatched. The CDR3 DNA reads TGTGCCAGCAGATCATCCGGGACAGCTTCGAACAATGAGCAGTTCTTC. Protein product: CASRSSGTASNNEQFF. Full variable domain (rest looked up from reference TRBV28 and TRBJ2-1): DVKVTQSSRYLVKRTGEKVFLECVQDMDHENMFWYRQDPGLGLRLIYFSYDVKMKEKGDIPEGYSVSREKKERFSLILESASTNQTSMYLCASRSSGTASNNEQFFGPGTRLTVL.

This rearrangement joins TRBV7-3 to TRBJ1-4, with 8 bases that match TRBD1. The germline V gene has CDR1 SGHTA and CDR2 FQGTGA. This CDR3 is 23 amino acids long. The V segment lost 0 bases and the J segment 2 bases; nucleotides outside the gene matches: 23. CDR3 in amino acids: CASSLTTPKLADRGGPTNEKLFF. For the CDR3, the DNA is TGTGCCAGCAGCTTAACCACCCCAAAATTGGCTGACAGGGGAGGCCCCACTAATGAAAAACTGTTTTTT.

The J gene is TRBJ2-7, the V gene TRBV25-1; TRBD1 agrees at 8 bases. This CDR3 is 15 amino acids long. CDR1 MGHDK and CDR2 SYGVNS come from the germline V gene. V lost 1 base to trimming and J lost 6 bases; unmatched junction nucleotides: 8. CDR3 DNA: TGTGCCAGCAGTGAATGGGGGACAGGTAGTCGCGAGCAGTACTTC. Residues: CASSEWGTGSREQYF.

The DNA for the CDR3 is TGTGCCAGTGCCCCCGGGACAGTACCCTTCACTAGCACAGATACGCAGTATTTT. Its translation is CASAPGTVPFTSTDTQYF. The V gene is TRBV19, the J gene TRBJ2-3; 7 positions match TRBD1. V dropped 8 bases and J dropped 0; count of bases not matched to a gene: 17. Germline assignment: CDR1 LNHDA and CDR2 SQIVND (reference sequence). This CDR3 spans 18 amino acids.

The rearrangement uses TRBV20-1 and TRBJ2-4; 8 bases fit TRBD2. The CDR3 has 16 amino acids. Germline loops: CDR1 DFQATT, CDR2 SNEGSKA (reference sequence). The trim removed 3 bases at V and 7 bases at J, leaving 14 bases unmatched. CDR3 DNA sequence: TGCAGTGCTAGTAACGGGAGGGCCCAGGGGCTGAACATTCAGTACTTC. Residues: CSASNGRAQGLNIQYF.

CDR3 nucleotides: TGTGCCAGCAGCTTCACCGGGACAGGGTCTAACGAGCAGTACTTC. As protein: CASSFTGTGSNEQYF. V is TRBV5-6 and J is TRBJ2-7; 9 bases are a match to TRBD1. This CDR3 is built from 15 residues. Per germline, CDR1 SGHDT and CDR2 YYEEEE. The ends lost 2 bases at V and 5 bases at J; junction bases unmatched: 8.

The chain recombines TRBV24-1 with TRBJ2-1, with D uncertain. CDR3 length: 13 residues. The germline gives CDR1 KGHDR, CDR2 SFDVKD. V was shortened by 0 bases and J by 9 bases, with 8 bases between the two germline ends. CDR3 sequence reads: CATSDLWLSEQFF. In nucleotides, the CDR3 is TGTGCCACCAGTGATTTGTGGTTGAGTGAGCAGTTCTTC.

V usage is TRBV11-2 and J usage is TRBJ2-1, with no clear D. From germline, CDR1 is SGHAT and CDR2 FQNNGV. The CDR3 runs to 12 residues. V was pared by 6 bases and J by 9 bases, with 12 bases between. CDR3 in amino acids: CASRNLKSEQFF. CDR3 in DNA: TGTGCCAGCAGGAACCTGAAGAGTGAGCAGTTCTTC.

This clone was seen only once. The gene calls are TRBV24-1 and TRBJ2-5, with D possibly TRBD2 on 6 matching bases. CDR3 length: 13 residues. Per germline, CDR1 KGHDR and CDR2 SFDVKD. Trimming removed 4 bases at V and 7 bases at J, with 12 bases between. DNA for the CDR3: TGTGCCACCAGTGAGGGGGGAATTGTGACCCAGTACTTC. This sequence encodes CATSEGGIVTQYF.

This clone qualifies as medium-sized (0.01 to 0.1%). The rearrangement links TRBV5-1 to TRBJ2-7; TRBD1 matches 7 bases. This CDR3 has 13 residues. Unmatched junction bases numbered 5, after V lost 0 bases and J lost 8 bases. Germline V gene lookup returns CDR1 SGHRS and CDR2 YFSETQ. The CDR3: CASSLGQGSKQYF. CDR3 in DNA: TGCGCCAGCAGCTTGGGACAGGGTTCAAAGCAGTACTTC.

This chain connects TRBV18 to TRBJ2-2; a weak D match, TRBD2 (6 bases). This CDR3 contains 15 residues. The V and J ends lost 0 bases and 5 bases respectively, with 10 bases between them. Looked up from germline, CDR1 is KGHSH and CDR2 is LQKENI. DNA of the CDR3: TGTGCCAGCTCACCACCGGCAGGGACTACCGGGGAGCTGTTTTTT. This sequence encodes CASSPPAGTTGELFF.

This clone was counted between two and nine times. The CDR3 DNA reads as TGTGCCAGCAGTAGTACAGGGATATACAATCAGCCCCAGCATTTT. It translates to CASSSTGIYNQPQHF. The chain has TRBV27 and TRBJ1-5; D perhaps matches TRBD1 (6 bases). Germline CDR1 and CDR2: MNHEY and SMNVEV (reference sequence). The CDR3 runs to 15 residues. V lost 5 bases and J 3 bases, leaving 14 bases between the germline ends.

The table lists this clone with a count of one. An end of the junction does not agree with germline; a read error may underlie this. The gene calls are TRBV2 and TRBJ2-2, with 10 bases fitting TRBD1. The CDR3 loop spans 16 amino acids. From germline, CDR1 is SNHLY and CDR2 FYNNEI. The CDR3 region is CASREPGQGNAGELFF. The DNA for the CDR3 is TGTGCCAGCAGAGAACCGGGACAGGGGAACGCCGGGGAGCTGTTTTTT.

The chain joins TRBV7-6 to TRBJ2-1, with 8 positions matching TRBD2. Germline V gene data show CDR1 as SGHVS and CDR2 as FNYEAQ. There are 15 residues in the CDR3. The J segment lost 4 bases and the V segment lost 5 bases, leaving 7 bases of the junction unmatched. DNA of the CDR3: TGTGCCAGCAGCCGTACTAGCGGAGATTACAATGAGCAGTTCTTC. Translating it yields CASSRTSGDYNEQFF.

This clone was seen only a few times. The chain carries TRBV19 and TRBJ2-7; maybe TRBD1 (7 bases). V dropped 1 base and J dropped 2 bases, with 15 bases sitting between them. The germline V gene has CDR1 LNHDA and CDR2 SQIVND (reference sequence). CDR3 length equals 16 residues. The CDR3 loop is CASSIASQGGPYEQYF. In DNA form, the CDR3 reads TGTGCCAGTAGTATAGCCTCTCAGGGGGGACCCTACGAGCAGTACTTC. Using reference TRBV19 and TRBJ2-7 for the parts outside the CDR3, the full variable domain is DGGITQSPKYLFRKEGQNVTLSCEQNLNHDAMYWYRQDPGQGLRLIYYSQIVNDFQKGDIAEGYSVSREKKESFPLTVTSAQKNPTAFYLCASSIASQGGPYEQYFGPGTRLTVT.

The chain combines TRBV27 with TRBJ1-3; TRBD1 aligns across 9 bases. With 6 bases clipped from V and 6 bases from J, the junction kept 12 bases outside the gene matches. Germline assignment: CDR1 MNHEY and CDR2 SMNVEV (reference sequence). This CDR3 contains 16 residues. Written as DNA, the CDR3 is TGTGCCAGCAGCTTAAGCTCGGGACAGGGAACAAACACCATATATTTT. Its translation is CASSLSSGQGTNTIYF.